Listed here are 8 T cell receptor beta chains from one sample, sequenced in a study of vaccination effects on CD4 cells after COVID-19. Following 10 days of culture, CD4+ T cells were isolated. Profiling relied on immunoSEQ multiplex PCR, and the TCRdb table lists in-frame clones only, not all of them. The data show under 60,000 clones, 65% to 80% seen once. These TCRs' antigens remain unknown. The source was CD4+ T cells from PBMCs cultured without peptide, collected before COVID-19 vaccination. Receptor source: a human donor who received a COVID-19 vaccine.

CDR3 in DNA: TGTGCCAGCAGCGTAGGGGCGGGAGGGCCTTTCTCCTACAATGAGCAGTTCTTC. This encodes CASSVGAGGPFSYNEQFF. The genes are TRBV9 and TRBJ2-1; 9 bases fit TRBD2. Looked up from germline, CDR1 is SGDLS and CDR2 is YYNGEE. This CDR3 has 18 residues. The J segment lost 0 bases and the V segment lost 0 bases, leaving 7 bases of the junction unmatched.

The rearrangement links TRBV7-2 to TRBJ1-2; TRBD1 might be the D (5 bases). V dropped 2 bases and J dropped 6 bases, with 10 bases sitting between them. In germline, CDR1 is SGHTA, CDR2 FQGNSA. The CDR3 is 13 residues long. Here the CDR3 DNA reads TGTGCCAGCAGCTTAAAGGTGGGGGATGGCTACACCTTC. Amino acid sequence: CASSLKVGDGYTF.

This chain connects TRBV4-1 to TRBJ2-3, with 8 bases fitting TRBD2. The V and J ends lost 2 bases and 0 bases, in that order; junction bases with no gene match: 7. The CDR3 loop spans 17 amino acids. Germline V CDR1 and CDR2: MGHRA, YSYEKL. CDR3 coding DNA: TGCGCCAGCAGCCAACGCTGGCCTAGCGGGAGCACAGATACGCAGTATTTT. The encoded protein is CASSQRWPSGSTDTQYF.

For the CDR3, the DNA is TGTGCCAGCAGTGAAGCGGCAGGACTCACTGAAGCTTTCTTT. Amino acids: CASSEAAGLTEAFF. The chain couples TRBV6-4 to TRBJ1-1; no reliable D call. The CDR3 totals 14 residues. CDR1 is MRHNA, CDR2 SNTAGT, per germline. V was trimmed by 3 bases and J by 4 bases, leaving 12 bases between them.

This chain joins TRBV6-1 and TRBJ1-2, with D perhaps TRBD1 (5 bases). In germline, CDR1 is MNHNS, CDR2 SASEGT. The CDR3 consists of 14 residues. Trimming left V 1 base short and J 4 bases short, with 10 bases between. The CDR3, as DNA: TGTGCCAGCAGTGAAGATCAGGGCGCCTATGGCTACACCTTC. It specifies CASSEDQGAYGYTF.

The chain employs TRBV19 and TRBJ2-3; TRBD2 agrees at 12 bases. The J segment lost 2 bases and the V segment lost 4 bases, leaving 4 bases of the junction unmatched. This CDR3 is built from 16 residues. Germline V gene lookup returns CDR1 LNHDA and CDR2 SQIVND (reference sequence). CDR3 in amino acids: CASSKLAGGLTDTQYF. The CDR3 bases are TGTGCCAGTAGTAAACTAGCGGGAGGCCTCACAGATACGCAGTATTTT.

The J gene is TRBJ1-6, the V gene TRBV25-1; D call uncertain. There are 15 residues in the CDR3. V lost 5 bases, J lost 4 bases, and 12 bases lay in between. Germline assignment: CDR1 MGHDK and CDR2 SYGVNS. CDR3 in DNA: TGTGCCAGCAGTAAACTCTGGGGATATAATTCACCCCTCCACTTT. Translating gives CASSKLWGYNSPLHF.

The J gene is TRBJ1-1, the V gene TRBV18; D is ambiguous. V lost 1 base to trimming and J lost 3 bases, with 6 bases between them. This CDR3 contains 13 residues. The germline V gene encodes CDR1 KGHSH and CDR2 LQKENI. The CDR3 DNA sequence: TGTGCCAGCTCACCACGCGTAGACACTGAAGCTTTCTTT. Translating it yields CASSPRVDTEAFF.